Below are 15 T cell receptor beta chains sequenced from a single sample in a study of CD8+ T cells in alopecia areata. RNA extraction and reverse transcription yielded cDNA as sequencing template. Clones were sequenced by immunoSEQ multiplex PCR, and TCRdb holds only the in-frame ones, with some missing. Of about 110,000 clones in the sample, approximately 50% were seen once. What was sequenced was NKG2D-low CD8+ T cells sorted from blood. The receptors were gathered from a human donor with alopecia areata.

The chain carries TRBV2 and TRBJ2-5; unclear D gene. CDR1 and CDR2 from the germline V gene are SNHLY and FYNNEI. Trimming cost V 6 bases and J 1 base, with 6 bases left between them. The CDR3 loop spans 12 amino acids. CDR3 DNA sequence: TGTGCCAGCAGCTGGTTCCAAGAGACCCAGTACTTC. As protein: CASSWFQETQYF.

This clone was seen only a few times. The rearrangement links TRBV28 to TRBJ2-7; 12 positions agree with TRBD1. After removal of 5 bases from V and 3 bases from J, the junction contained 5 bases not matched to a gene. The CDR3 spans 15 residues. Germline V lookup: CDR1 MDHEN, CDR2 SYDVKM. The CDR3 here is CASSNRDRGHYEQYF. The CDR3, as DNA: TGTGCCAGCAGTAACCGGGACAGGGGGCACTACGAGCAGTACTTC.

The V and J genes are TRBV27 and TRBJ2-6, with TRBD2 matching 7 bases. The V gene's germline CDR1 is MNHEY and CDR2 SMNVEV (reference sequence). The CDR3 runs 15 residues. With V trimmed by 8 bases and J by 2 bases, 6 bases remained unmatched. The CDR3 is CASGRGSAGANVLTF. The CDR3 DNA reads TGTGCCAGCGGGCGGGGGTCTGCTGGGGCCAACGTCCTGACTTTC.

CDR3 region: CSVPGRITDTQYF. CDR3 nucleotides: TGCAGCGTTCCGGGGCGGATCACAGATACGCAGTATTTT. V is TRBV29-1 and J is TRBJ2-3; D is perhaps TRBD1 or TRBD2 (5 bases each). The CDR3 is 13 amino acids. V gave up 5 bases and J gave up 2 bases, with 11 bases separating them. CDR1 is SQVTM, CDR2 ANQGSEA, per germline.

This chain links TRBV4-1 with TRBJ2-7; D is undetermined. With 1 base removed from V and 2 bases from J, the gap between germline ends came to 12 bases. The CDR3 is 15 amino acids. CDR1 is MGHRA, CDR2 YSYEKL, per germline. In nucleotides, the CDR3 is TGCGCCAGCAGCCAAGTGGACGTAACTACCTACGAGCAGTACTTC. Translation: CASSQVDVTTYEQYF.

DNA of the CDR3: TGTGCCAGCAGCTTATGGACAGGGGGCGTCGGAGAGACCCAGTACTTC. Amino acid sequence: CASSLWTGGVGETQYF. The genes are TRBV13 and TRBJ2-5, with TRBD1 identical over 11 bases. This CDR3 has 16 residues. Germline lookup yields CDR1 PRHDT and CDR2 FYEKMQ (reference sequence). The V segment lost 2 bases and the J segment 4 bases; nucleotides outside the gene matches: 6.

The chain couples TRBV27 to TRBJ2-7; the D call may be TRBD1 or TRBD2 (5 bases each). The CDR3 is 12 amino acids. In germline, CDR1 is MNHEY, CDR2 SMNVEV (reference sequence). The V and J ends lost 3 bases and 5 bases respectively, with 8 bases between them. This CDR3 reads CASSFRGDEQYF. DNA of the CDR3: TGTGCCAGCAGTTTTAGGGGAGACGAGCAGTACTTC.

The chain joins TRBV19 to TRBJ2-4; possible D gene TRBD1, 5 bases. Germline assignment: CDR1 LNHDA and CDR2 SQIVND (reference sequence). The CDR3 extends over 14 amino acids. Trimming shortened V by 3 bases and J by 3 bases, and 9 bases separated the two germline ends. Here the CDR3 DNA reads TGTGCCAGTAGTATCAGGGTGGGCAAAAACATTCAGTACTTC. It yields the protein CASSIRVGKNIQYF.

The V gene is TRBV29-1, the J gene TRBJ2-3; D perhaps matches TRBD2 (5 bases). CDR3 length: 13 amino acids. Germline V gene data show CDR1 as SQVTM and CDR2 as ANQGSEA. V shed 4 bases and J shed 4 bases, with 12 bases lying between them. The CDR3 spells CSVGAGTADTQYF. For the CDR3, the DNA is TGCAGCGTTGGTGCGGGCACAGCAGATACGCAGTATTTT.

The chain recombines TRBV28 with TRBJ2-1; 9 positions match TRBD2. The ends lost 3 bases at V and 6 bases at J; junction bases unmatched: 9. The germline V gene encodes CDR1 MDHEN and CDR2 SYDVKM. This CDR3 is 16 amino acids long. The CDR3 nucleotides read TGTGCCAGCAGTTTGGCGGGAGGGCCAGGAGGCAATGAGCAGTTCTTC. Translation: CASSLAGGPGGNEQFF.

This sequence joins TRBV7-9 and TRBJ2-7; 7 bases map to TRBD1. This CDR3 is 14 amino acids long. V lost 5 bases and J lost 4; bases outside the gene matches: 8. Germline V lookup: CDR1 SEHNR, CDR2 FQNEAQ (reference sequence). The CDR3 DNA sequence: TGTGCCAGCAGCGGGGGACAGAACTGGTACGAGCAGTACTTC. This gives the protein CASSGGQNWYEQYF.

In its sample, this clone was seen a few times. This chain links TRBV29-1 with TRBJ2-4; possibly TRBD1 or TRBD2 for D (5 bases each). Trimming shortened V by 7 bases and J by 0 bases, and 10 bases separated the two germline ends. The CDR3 loop spans 13 amino acids. CDR1 and CDR2 from the germline V gene are SQVTM and ANQGSEA. CDR3 DNA: TGCAGCGGATGGGGGACAGCCAAAAACATTCAGTACTTC. This sequence encodes CSGWGTAKNIQYF.

The rearrangement joins TRBV6-1 to TRBJ1-1; D not certain. Germline loops: CDR1 MNHNS, CDR2 SASEGT. This CDR3 comprises 12 residues. Trimming took off 5 bases at V and 3 bases at J, with 7 bases between the two ends. The DNA of the CDR3 is TGTGCCAGCAGTAAAGACTACACTGAAGCTTTCTTT. Translated, it gives CASSKDYTEAFF.

The chain employs TRBV5-1 and TRBJ2-1; no reliable D call. This CDR3 comprises 16 residues. The germline V gene encodes CDR1 SGHRS and CDR2 YFSETQ. Trimming stripped 4 bases from V and 7 bases from J, with 21 bases between. The CDR3 DNA is TGCGCCAGCAGCGTGGACCGATCCACCCACCGTAATGAGCAGTTCTTC. Translation: CASSVDRSTHRNEQFF.

This clone was observed a handful of times. The chain has TRBV10-1 and TRBJ2-1, with unresolved D. The V end lost 5 bases, the J end lost 2 bases, and 10 bases lay between the germline ends. CDR3 length: 14 residues. From germline, CDR1 is WNHNN and CDR2 SYGVQD (reference sequence). CDR3 in amino acids: CASSRSLAYNEQFF. DNA of the CDR3: TGCGCCAGCAGTCGATCTTTGGCCTACAATGAGCAGTTCTTC.